This note documents a single TCR beta chain sequence. J lost 5 bases, V lost 8 bases, and 7 bases had no gene match. The germline CDR1 and CDR2 sequences are MGHDK and SYGVNS. This CDR3 region has 14 residues. These data belong to a study of blood T cell repertoires in COVID-19. About the research overall: Acute and convalescent COVID-19 samples came from the United States, Italy and Spain.

Source study methods: Estimates of nucleated cell counts were drawn from the amplification of reference gene primers. Profiled with immunoSEQ multiplex PCR; TCRdb holds only in-frame clones, not every one. That table is the source of V, J and clone size, and D and trimming were worked out from the DNA. The data contain over 130,000 clones, 70% to 80% of them seen just once; the ten biggest clones take up 16%. The sequencing input was peripheral blood. The chain employs TRBV25-1 and TRBJ2-5, with 11 bases identical to TRBD2. This receptor was taken from a man between 45 and 60 years old with acute or convalescent COVID-19. This CDR3 reads CASGSGGAGETQYF. CDR3 DNA sequence: TGTGCCAGCGGTAGCGGGGGGGCCGGGGAGACCCAGTACTTC.